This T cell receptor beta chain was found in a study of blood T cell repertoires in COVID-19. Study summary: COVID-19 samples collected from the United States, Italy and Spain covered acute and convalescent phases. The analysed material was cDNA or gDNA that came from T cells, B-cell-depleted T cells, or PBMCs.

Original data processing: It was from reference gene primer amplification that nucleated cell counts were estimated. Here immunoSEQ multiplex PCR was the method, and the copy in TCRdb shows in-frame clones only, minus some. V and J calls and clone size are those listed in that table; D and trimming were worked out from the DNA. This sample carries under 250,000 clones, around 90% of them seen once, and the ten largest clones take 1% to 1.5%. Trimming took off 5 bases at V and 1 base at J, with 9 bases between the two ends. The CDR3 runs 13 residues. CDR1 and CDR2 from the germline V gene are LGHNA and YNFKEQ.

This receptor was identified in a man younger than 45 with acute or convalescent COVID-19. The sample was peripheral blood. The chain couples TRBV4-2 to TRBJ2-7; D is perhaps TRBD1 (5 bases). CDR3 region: CASSTTDSYEQYF. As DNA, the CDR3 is TGTGCCAGCAGCACGACAGATTCCTACGAGCAGTACTTC.